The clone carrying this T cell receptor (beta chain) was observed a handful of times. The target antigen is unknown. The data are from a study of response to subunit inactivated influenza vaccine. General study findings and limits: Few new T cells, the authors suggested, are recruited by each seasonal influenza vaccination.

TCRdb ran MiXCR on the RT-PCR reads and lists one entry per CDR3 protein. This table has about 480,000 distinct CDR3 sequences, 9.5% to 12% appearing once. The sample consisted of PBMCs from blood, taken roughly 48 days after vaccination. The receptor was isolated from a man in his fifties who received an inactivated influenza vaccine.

The CDR3, as DNA: TGCAGTGCTAGAGATCTCGGGGGAAACACCGGGGAGCTGTTTTTT. It translates to CSARDLGGNTGELFF. The chain employs TRBV20-1 and TRBJ2-2, with D possibly matching TRBD2 (6 bases). V gave up 0 bases and J gave up 2 bases, with 10 bases separating them. CDR1 and CDR2 from the germline V gene are DFQATT and SNEGSKA (reference sequence). CDR3 length: 15 amino acids.